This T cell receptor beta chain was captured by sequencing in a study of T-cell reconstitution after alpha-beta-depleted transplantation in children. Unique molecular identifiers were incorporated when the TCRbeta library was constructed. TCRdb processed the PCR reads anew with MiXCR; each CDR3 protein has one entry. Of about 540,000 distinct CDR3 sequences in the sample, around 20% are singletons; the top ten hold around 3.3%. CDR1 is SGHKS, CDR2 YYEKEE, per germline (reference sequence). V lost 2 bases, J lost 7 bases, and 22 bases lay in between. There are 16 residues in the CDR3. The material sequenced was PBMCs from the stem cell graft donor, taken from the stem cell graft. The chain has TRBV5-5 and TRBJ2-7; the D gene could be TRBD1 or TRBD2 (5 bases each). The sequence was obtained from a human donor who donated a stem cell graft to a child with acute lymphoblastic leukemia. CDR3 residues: CASSFVGRGDLREQYF. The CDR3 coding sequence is TGTGCCAGCAGCTTCGTGGGACGAGGGGATCTTCGTGAGCAGTACTTC.